This T cell receptor (beta chain) was sequenced during a study of CD8 T cells in ankylosing spondylitis. The table lists this clonotype with a few counts. What it recognizes is unknown. Study-wide results and limits: Reactive arthritis synovial fluid and blood previously showed some of these motif variants. Typical of ankylosing spondylitis blood, it appeared, was a TCR beta motif of seven to nine highly homologous variants.

From germline, CDR1 is SGHNT and CDR2 YENEEA. The CDR3 extends over 16 amino acids. The ends lost 5 bases at V and 4 bases at J; junction bases unmatched: 9. 5'-RACE, quantitative and with molecular barcodes, yielded the TCR beta libraries. In TCRdb, the 5' RACE reads were re-called with MiXCR into one record per CDR3 protein. The repertoire holds a few hundred thousand distinct CDR3 sequences, with roughly 13% as singletons. Sequencing was carried out using blood, either unsorted or a sorted T cell fraction (not recorded which). This chain uses TRBV11-3 with TRBJ2-2; 8 positions match TRBD1. This clonotype originated in a male donor with ankylosing spondylitis. Here the CDR3 DNA reads TGTGCCAGCAGCGCATTAGACAGGGGCGGCACCGGGGAGCTGTTTTTT. Its protein is CASSALDRGGTGELFF.